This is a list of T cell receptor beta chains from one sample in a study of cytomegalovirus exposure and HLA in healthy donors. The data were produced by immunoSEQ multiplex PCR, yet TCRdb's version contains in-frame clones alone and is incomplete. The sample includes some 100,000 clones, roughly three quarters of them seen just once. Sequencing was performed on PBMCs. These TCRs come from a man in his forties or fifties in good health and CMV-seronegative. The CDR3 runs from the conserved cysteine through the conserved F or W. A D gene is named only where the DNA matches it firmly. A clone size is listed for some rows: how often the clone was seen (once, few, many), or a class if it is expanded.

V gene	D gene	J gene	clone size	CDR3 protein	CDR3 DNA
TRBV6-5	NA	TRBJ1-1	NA	CASSYSAGMNTEAFF	TGTGCCAGCAGTTACTCGGCAGGTATGAACACTGAAGCTTTCTTT
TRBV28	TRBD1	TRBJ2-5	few	CASGQGRETQYF	TGTGCCAGCGGACAGGGGAGAGAGACCCAGTACTTC
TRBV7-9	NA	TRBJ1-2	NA	CASSARAGNYGYTF	TGTGCCAGCAGCGCCCGGGCGGGGAACTATGGCTACACCTTC
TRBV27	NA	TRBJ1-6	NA	CASSLWEGRSPLHF	TGTGCCAGCAGCCTGTGGGAGGGCAGGTCACCCCTCCACTTT
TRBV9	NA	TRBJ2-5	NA	CASSVGVRGEETQYF	TGTGCCAGCAGCGTAGGAGTCAGGGGTGAAGAGACCCAGTACTTC
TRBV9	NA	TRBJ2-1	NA	CASSVGQGGNNEQFF	TGTGCCAGCAGCGTAGGTCAGGGTGGGAACAATGAGCAGTTCTTC
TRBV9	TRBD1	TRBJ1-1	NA	CASSATGFNTEAFF	TGTGCCAGCAGCGCGACAGGGTTCAACACTGAAGCTTTCTTT
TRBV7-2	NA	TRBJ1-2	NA	CASSPDMAYGYTF	TGTGCCAGCAGCCCCGACATGGCCTATGGCTACACCTTC
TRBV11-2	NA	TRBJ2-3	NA	CASSRDTDTQYF	TGTGCCAGCAGCCGAGACACAGATACGCAGTATTTT
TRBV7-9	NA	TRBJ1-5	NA	CASSSDTHWDQPQHF	TGTGCCAGCAGTTCGGACACCCATTGGGATCAGCCCCAGCATTTT
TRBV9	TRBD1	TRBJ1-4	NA	CASRQGEDEKLFF	TGTGCCAGCCGCCAGGGGGAGGATGAAAAACTGTTTTTT
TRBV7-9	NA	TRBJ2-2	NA	CASSFSGGNTGELFF	TGTGCCAGCAGCTTTAGTGGGGGCAACACCGGGGAGCTGTTTTTT
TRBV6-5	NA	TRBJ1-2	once	CASSYGDTSYGYTF	TGTGCCAGCAGTTACGGGGACACAAGCTATGGCTACACCTTC
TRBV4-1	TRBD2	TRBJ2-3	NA	CASSQPLADTQYF	TGCGCCAGCAGCCAACCACTAGCGGATACGCAGTATTTT
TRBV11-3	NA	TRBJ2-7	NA	CASSPRDSSYEQYF	TGTGCCAGCAGCCCGCGGGACAGCTCCTACGAGCAGTACTTC
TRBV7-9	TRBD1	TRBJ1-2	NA	CASSQGWGQTNNYGYTF	TGTGCCAGCAGCCAGGGGTGGGGACAGACCAATAACTATGGCTACACCTTC
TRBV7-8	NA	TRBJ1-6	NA	CASSFDSLNSPLHF	TGTGCCAGCAGCTTTGACAGTCTTAATTCACCCCTCCACTTT
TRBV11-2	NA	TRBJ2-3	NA	CASSPRQGTDTQYF	TGTGCCAGCAGCCCCCGACAGGGCACAGATACGCAGTATTTT
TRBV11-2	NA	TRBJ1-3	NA	CASSGGVGLDTIYF	TGTGCCAGCAGCGGGGGGGTAGGCCTAGACACCATATATTTT
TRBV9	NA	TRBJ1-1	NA	CASSPRSSGTGTEAFF	TGTGCCAGCAGCCCACGATCTTCGGGGACTGGCACTGAAGCTTTCTTT
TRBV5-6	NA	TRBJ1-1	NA	CASSGGSAYTEAFF	TGTGCCAGCAGCGGAGGGAGTGCGTACACTGAAGCTTTCTTT
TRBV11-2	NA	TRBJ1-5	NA	CASSLYPDQPQHF	TGTGCCAGCAGCTTATATCCCGATCAGCCCCAGCATTTT
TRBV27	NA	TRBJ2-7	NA	CASSLSGARPYEQYF	TGTGCCAGCAGTTTATCCGGCGCTAGGCCCTACGAGCAGTACTTC